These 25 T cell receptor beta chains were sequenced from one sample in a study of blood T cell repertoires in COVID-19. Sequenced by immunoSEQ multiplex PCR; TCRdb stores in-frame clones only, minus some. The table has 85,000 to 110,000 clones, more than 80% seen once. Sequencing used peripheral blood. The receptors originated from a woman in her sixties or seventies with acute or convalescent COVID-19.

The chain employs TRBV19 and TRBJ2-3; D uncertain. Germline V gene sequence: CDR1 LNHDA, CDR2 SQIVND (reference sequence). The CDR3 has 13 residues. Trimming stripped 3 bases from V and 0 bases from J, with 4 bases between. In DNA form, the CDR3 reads TGTGCCAGTAGTATGGGCAGCACAGATACGCAGTATTTT. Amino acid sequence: CASSMGSTDTQYF.

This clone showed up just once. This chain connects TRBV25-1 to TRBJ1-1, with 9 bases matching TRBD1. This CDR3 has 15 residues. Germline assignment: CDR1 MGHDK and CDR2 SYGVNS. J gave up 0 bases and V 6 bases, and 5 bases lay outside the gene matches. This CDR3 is CASRRTGAMNTEAFF. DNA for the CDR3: TGTGCCAGCAGGCGGACAGGGGCTATGAACACTGAAGCTTTCTTT.

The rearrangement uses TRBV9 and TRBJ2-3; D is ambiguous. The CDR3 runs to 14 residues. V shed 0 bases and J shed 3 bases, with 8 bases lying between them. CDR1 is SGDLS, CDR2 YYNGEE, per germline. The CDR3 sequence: CASSVVSATDTQYF. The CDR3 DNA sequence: TGTGCCAGCAGCGTAGTGTCTGCGACAGATACGCAGTATTTT.

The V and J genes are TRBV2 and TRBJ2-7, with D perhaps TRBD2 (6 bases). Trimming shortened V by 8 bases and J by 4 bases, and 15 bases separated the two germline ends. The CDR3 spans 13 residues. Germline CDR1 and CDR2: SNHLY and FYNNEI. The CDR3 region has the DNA TGTGCCAGCGGAGATGGGGGGTCTTACGAGCAGTACGTC. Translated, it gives CASGDGGSYEQYV.

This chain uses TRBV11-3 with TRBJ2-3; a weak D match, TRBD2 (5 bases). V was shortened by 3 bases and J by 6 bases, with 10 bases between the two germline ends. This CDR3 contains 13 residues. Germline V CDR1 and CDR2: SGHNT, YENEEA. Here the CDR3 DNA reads TGTGCCAGCAGCTTGACCCCGGGGGATACGCAGTATTTT. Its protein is CASSLTPGDTQYF.

The CDR3 is CASRVGGREETQYF. The CDR3 DNA follows: TGTGCCAGCAGGGTCGGGGGACGGGAAGAGACCCAGTACTTC. V gene TRBV6-5 combines with J gene TRBJ2-5; weak D call: TRBD2 (6 bases). The CDR3 is 14 residues long. From germline, CDR1 is MNHEY and CDR2 SVGAGI. V was pared by 6 bases and J by 3 bases, with 14 bases between.

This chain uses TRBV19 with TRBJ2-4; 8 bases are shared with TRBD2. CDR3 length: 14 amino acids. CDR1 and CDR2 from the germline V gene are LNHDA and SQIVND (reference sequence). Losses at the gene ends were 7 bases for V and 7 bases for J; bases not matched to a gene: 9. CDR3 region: CASNSAGVGNIQYF. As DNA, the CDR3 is TGTGCCAGTAACTCAGCGGGAGTGGGGAACATTCAGTACTTC.

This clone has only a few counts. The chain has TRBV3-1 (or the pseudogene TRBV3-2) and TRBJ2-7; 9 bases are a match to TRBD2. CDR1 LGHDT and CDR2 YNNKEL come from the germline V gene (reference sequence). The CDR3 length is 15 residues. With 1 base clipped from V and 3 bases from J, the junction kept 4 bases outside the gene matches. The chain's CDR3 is CASSQGGTSNYEQYF. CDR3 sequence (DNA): TGTGCCAGCAGCCAAGGGGGGACTAGCAACTACGAGCAGTACTTC.

For the CDR3, the DNA is TGTGCCAGCAGAGGTACAGGGGGCCATCAGCCCCAGCATTTT. Encoded protein: CASRGTGGHQPQHF. The chain carries TRBV2 and TRBJ1-5; TRBD1 aligns across 9 bases. There are 14 residues in the CDR3. Germline V gives CDR1 SNHLY, CDR2 FYNNEI. V shed 6 bases, J shed 5 bases, and the junction held 5 bases outside the gene matches.

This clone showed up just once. CDR3 nucleotides: TGTGCCAGTAGAACCAGTTGGGGCAGTAATCAGCCCCAGCATTTT. Translation: CASRTSWGSNQPQHF. V is TRBV19 and J is TRBJ1-5; perhaps TRBD1 as D (5 bases). The CDR3 contains 15 residues. V lost 6 bases to trimming and J lost 4 bases, with 16 bases between them. CDR1 is LNHDA, CDR2 SQIVND, per germline (reference sequence).

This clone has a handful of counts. CDR3 bases: TGTGCCAGCTCACCACGGACAGGTTACATGAACACTGAAGCTTTCTTT. It encodes CASSPRTGYMNTEAFF. The V and J genes are TRBV18 and TRBJ1-1; the match to TRBD1 covers 7 bases. V shed 1 base and J 0 bases; nucleotides not matched to a gene: 5. Germline values: CDR1 KGHSH, CDR2 LQKENI. This CDR3 is built from 16 residues.

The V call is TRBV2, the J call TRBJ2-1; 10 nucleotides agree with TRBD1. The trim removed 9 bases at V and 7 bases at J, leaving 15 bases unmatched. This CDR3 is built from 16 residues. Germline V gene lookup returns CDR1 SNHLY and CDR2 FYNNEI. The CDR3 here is CASTVRDRGSGNEQFF. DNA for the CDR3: TGTGCCAGTACCGTCCGGGACAGGGGTTCTGGGAATGAGCAGTTCTTC. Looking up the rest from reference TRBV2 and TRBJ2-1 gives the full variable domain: EPEVTQTPSHQVTQMGQEVILRCVPISNHLYFYWYRQILGQKVEFLVSFYNNEISEKSEIFDDQFSVERPDGSNFTLKIRSTKLEDSAMYFCASTVRDRGSGNEQFFGPGTRLTVL.

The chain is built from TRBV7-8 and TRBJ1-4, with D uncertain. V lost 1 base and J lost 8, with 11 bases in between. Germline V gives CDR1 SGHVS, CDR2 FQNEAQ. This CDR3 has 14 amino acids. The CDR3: CASSLDSVREKLFF. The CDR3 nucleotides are TGTGCCAGCAGCTTAGACAGTGTACGGGAAAAACTGTTTTTT.

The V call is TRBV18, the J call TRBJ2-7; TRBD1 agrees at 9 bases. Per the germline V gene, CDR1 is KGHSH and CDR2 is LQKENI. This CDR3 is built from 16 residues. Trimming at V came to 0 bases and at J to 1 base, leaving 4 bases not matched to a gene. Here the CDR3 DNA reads TGTGCCAGCTCACCACCTGGACAGGGGAATTCCTACGAGCAGTACTTC. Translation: CASSPPGQGNSYEQYF.

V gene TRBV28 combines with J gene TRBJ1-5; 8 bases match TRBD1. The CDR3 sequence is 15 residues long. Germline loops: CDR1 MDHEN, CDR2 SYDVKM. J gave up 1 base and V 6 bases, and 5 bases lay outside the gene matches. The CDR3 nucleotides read TGTGCCAGCAGGACAGGGGACTTAAGCAATCAGCCCCAGCATTTT. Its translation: CASRTGDLSNQPQHF.

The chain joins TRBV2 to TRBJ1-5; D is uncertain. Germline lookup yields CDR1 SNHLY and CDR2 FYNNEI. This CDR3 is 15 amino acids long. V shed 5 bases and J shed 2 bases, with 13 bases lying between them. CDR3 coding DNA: TGTGCCAGCAGTTCCGGCCTCGGGGGCAATCAGCCCCAGCATTTT. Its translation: CASSSGLGGNQPQHF.

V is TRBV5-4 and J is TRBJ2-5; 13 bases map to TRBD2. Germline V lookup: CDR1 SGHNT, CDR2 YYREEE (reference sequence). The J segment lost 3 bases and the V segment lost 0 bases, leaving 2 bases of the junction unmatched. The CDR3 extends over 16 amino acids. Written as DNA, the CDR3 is TGTGCCAGCAGCTTGGCGGGACTAGCGGGGAAAGAGACCCAGTACTTC. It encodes CASSLAGLAGKETQYF. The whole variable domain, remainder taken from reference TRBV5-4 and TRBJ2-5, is ETGVTQSPTHLIKTRGQQVTLRCSSQSGHNTVSWYQQALGQGPQFIFQYYREEENGRGNFPPRFSGLQFPNYSSELNVNALELDDSALYLCASSLAGLAGKETQYFGPGTRLLVL.

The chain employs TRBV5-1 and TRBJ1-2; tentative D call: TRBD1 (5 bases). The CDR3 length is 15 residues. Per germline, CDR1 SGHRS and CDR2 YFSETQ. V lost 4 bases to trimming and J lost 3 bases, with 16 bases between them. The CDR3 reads CASSTGLQGDYGYTF. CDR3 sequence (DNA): TGCGCCAGCAGCACGGGACTCCAAGGGGACTATGGCTACACCTTC.

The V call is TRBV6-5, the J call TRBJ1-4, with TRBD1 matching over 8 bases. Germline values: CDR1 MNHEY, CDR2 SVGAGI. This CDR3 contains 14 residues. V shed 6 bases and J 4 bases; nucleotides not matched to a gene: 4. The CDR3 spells CASSRGLLNEKLFF. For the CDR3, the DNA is TGTGCCAGCAGCAGGGGGCTTCTTAATGAAAAACTGTTTTTT.

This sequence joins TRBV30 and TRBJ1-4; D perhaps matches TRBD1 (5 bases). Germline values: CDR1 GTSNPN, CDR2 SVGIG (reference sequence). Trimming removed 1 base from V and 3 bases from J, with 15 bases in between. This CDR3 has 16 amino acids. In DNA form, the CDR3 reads TGTGCCTGGAGTGGCACCTCCAGGGTCTCTAATGAAAAACTGTTTTTT. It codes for CAWSGTSRVSNEKLFF.

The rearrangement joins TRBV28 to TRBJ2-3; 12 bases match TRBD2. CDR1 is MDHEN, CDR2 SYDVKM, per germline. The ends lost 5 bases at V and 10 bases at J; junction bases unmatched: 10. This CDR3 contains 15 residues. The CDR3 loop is CASSPTSGSLSAQYF. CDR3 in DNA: TGTGCCAGCAGTCCGACTAGCGGGAGCCTTTCTGCGCAGTATTTT.

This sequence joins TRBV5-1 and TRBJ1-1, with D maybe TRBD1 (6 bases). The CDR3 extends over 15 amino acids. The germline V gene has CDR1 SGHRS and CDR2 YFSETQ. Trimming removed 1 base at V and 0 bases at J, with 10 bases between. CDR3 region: CASSLWGQMNTEAFF. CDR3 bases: TGCGCCAGCAGCTTGTGGGGACAAATGAACACTGAAGCTTTCTTT.

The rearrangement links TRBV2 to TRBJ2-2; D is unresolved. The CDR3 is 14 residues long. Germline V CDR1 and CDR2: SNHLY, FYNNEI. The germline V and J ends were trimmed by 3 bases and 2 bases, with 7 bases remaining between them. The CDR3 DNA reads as TGTGCCAGCAGTGAGTTCGTTAACACCGGGGAGCTGTTTTTT. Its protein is CASSEFVNTGELFF. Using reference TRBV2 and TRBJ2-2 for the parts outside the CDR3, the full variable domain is EPEVTQTPSHQVTQMGQEVILRCVPISNHLYFYWYRQILGQKVEFLVSFYNNEISEKSEIFDDQFSVERPDGSNFTLKIRSTKLEDSAMYFCASSEFVNTGELFFGEGSRLTVL.

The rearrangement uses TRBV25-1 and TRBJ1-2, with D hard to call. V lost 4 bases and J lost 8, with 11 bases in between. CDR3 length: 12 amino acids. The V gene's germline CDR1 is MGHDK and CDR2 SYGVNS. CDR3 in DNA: TGTGCCAGCAGTGTTGGGGAGCGGGGCTACACCTTC. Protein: CASSVGERGYTF.

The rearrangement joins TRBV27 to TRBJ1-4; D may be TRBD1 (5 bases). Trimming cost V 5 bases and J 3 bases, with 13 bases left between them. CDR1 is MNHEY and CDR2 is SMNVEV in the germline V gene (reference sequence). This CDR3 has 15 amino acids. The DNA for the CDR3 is TGTGCCAGCAGTCTCTTTGGGGCGGCTAATGAAAAACTGTTTTTT. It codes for CASSLFGAANEKLFF. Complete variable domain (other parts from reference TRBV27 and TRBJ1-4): EAQVTQNPRYLITVTGKKLTVTCSQNMNHEYMSWYRQDPGLGLRQIYYSMNVEVTDKGDVPEGYKVSRKEKRNFPLILESPSPNQTSLYFCASSLFGAANEKLFFGSGTQLSVL.